This entry is about one T cell receptor (beta chain). This sample is part of a study of cytomegalovirus exposure and HLA in healthy donors. Unmatched junction bases numbered 7, after V lost 4 bases and J lost 4 bases. Per germline, CDR1 SGHTA and CDR2 FQGNSA. There are 16 residues in the CDR3. With 60 Vbeta and 13 Jbeta primers, the PCR was carried out. The repertoire was sequenced with immunoSEQ multiplex PCR; TCRdb's copy has only in-frame clones and lacks some. The profile shows about 160,000 clones, roughly 80% of them singletons. The clonotype comes from a female donor in good health and CMV-seronegative. The sample consisted of PBMCs. The J gene is TRBJ2-1, the V gene TRBV7-2, with 10 bases aligning to TRBD2. CDR3 region: CASSSLAGVTYNEQFF. The DNA for the CDR3 is TGTGCCAGCAGCTCGCTAGCGGGGGTCACTTACAATGAGCAGTTCTTC.